Listed below are T cell receptor beta chains from one sample, sequenced in a study of blood T cell repertoires in COVID-19. Clones were sequenced by immunoSEQ multiplex PCR, and TCRdb holds only the in-frame ones, with some missing. The sample has about 300,000 clones, more than 70% seen once. The specimen was peripheral blood. The receptors were gathered from a woman aged 50 to 65 with acute or convalescent COVID-19. Each CDR3 is given with its conserved first and last residue. A D gene is named only where the DNA matches it firmly. Rows give clone size only sometimes, using once, few, many, or a class for an expanded clone.

v_call: TRBV13
clone_size: -
j_call: TRBJ1-4
d_call: -
cdr3_nt: TGTGCCAGCAGCTTAGAGGGGCGGGAAAAACTGTTTTTT
cdr3_aa: CASSLEGREKLFF

v_call: TRBV28
clone_size: few
j_call: TRBJ2-1
d_call: -
cdr3_nt: TGTGCCAGCAGTTTGCTAGGGGCGCGGCATGAGCAGTTCTTC
cdr3_aa: CASSLLGARHEQFF

v_call: TRBV28
clone_size: -
j_call: TRBJ1-1
d_call: -
cdr3_nt: TGTGGAATTGGGGCTTGGAACACTGAAGCTTTCTTT
cdr3_aa: CGIGAWNTEAFF

v_call: TRBV5-1
clone_size: once
j_call: TRBJ2-7
d_call: -
cdr3_nt: TGCGCCAGCACGGAAGGCCCAGGGGCGAGGGAGCAGTACTTC
cdr3_aa: CASTEGPGAREQYF

v_call: TRBV27
clone_size: -
j_call: TRBJ2-7
d_call: TRBD2
cdr3_nt: TGTGCCACCGGACTAGCCTACGAGCAGTACTTC
cdr3_aa: CATGLAYEQYF

v_call: TRBV5-5
clone_size: -
j_call: TRBJ2-7
d_call: TRBD1
cdr3_nt: TGTGCCAGCAGCCTGACAGGGGGCGAGCAGTACTTC
cdr3_aa: CASSLTGGEQYF

v_call: TRBV7-7
clone_size: -
j_call: TRBJ2-7
d_call: -
cdr3_nt: TGTGCTACCCCAATACCGGGGAGGCTGACCTACGAGCAGTACTTC
cdr3_aa: CATPIPGRLTYEQYF

v_call: TRBV6-5
clone_size: -
j_call: TRBJ2-7
d_call: -
cdr3_nt: TGTGCCAGCGCAAGAGGGAGAGAGCAGTACTTC
cdr3_aa: CASARGREQYF

v_call: TRBV7-2
clone_size: few
j_call: TRBJ1-5
d_call: -
cdr3_nt: TGTGCCAGCAGCCCCCAAGGGAGGCCCAATCAGCCCCAGCATTTT
cdr3_aa: CASSPQGRPNQPQHF

v_call: TRBV5-1
clone_size: -
j_call: TRBJ2-2
d_call: TRBD2
cdr3_nt: TGCGCCAGCAGCCTCGGGACTATGAACACCGGGGAGCTGTTTTTT
cdr3_aa: CASSLGTMNTGELFF

v_call: TRBV29-1
clone_size: -
j_call: TRBJ2-1
d_call: -
cdr3_nt: TGCAGCGTTGAAGGGGGGGTGAGAGGATACAATGAGCAGTTCTTC
cdr3_aa: CSVEGGVRGYNEQFF

v_call: TRBV24-1
clone_size: -
j_call: TRBJ2-5
d_call: -
cdr3_nt: TGTGCCACCAGTGATGTCCGACAGAGAGAGACCCAGTACTTC
cdr3_aa: CATSDVRQRETQYF

v_call: TRBV5-1
clone_size: -
j_call: TRBJ2-3
d_call: TRBD1
cdr3_nt: TGCGCCAGCAGCTTGCCTCGAGGACAGGGGGATACGCAGTATTTT
cdr3_aa: CASSLPRGQGDTQYF

v_call: TRBV29-1
clone_size: few
j_call: TRBJ2-7
d_call: -
cdr3_nt: TGCAGCGTTGAAGGGACAGATGTCTCCTACGAGCAGTACTTC
cdr3_aa: CSVEGTDVSYEQYF

v_call: TRBV28
clone_size: -
j_call: TRBJ1-1
d_call: -
cdr3_nt: TGTGCCAGCAGTATACGGTATGAAGCTTTCTTT
cdr3_aa: CASSIRYEAFF

v_call: TRBV2
clone_size: -
j_call: TRBJ2-1
d_call: TRBD2
cdr3_nt: TGTGCCACCACACCTAGCGGGGCTTACAATGAGCAGTTCTTC
cdr3_aa: CATTPSGAYNEQFF

v_call: TRBV5-4
clone_size: -
j_call: TRBJ2-3
d_call: -
cdr3_nt: TGTGCCAGCAGCTTCCCGAGAGATACGCAGTATTTT
cdr3_aa: CASSFPRDTQYF

v_call: TRBV9
clone_size: -
j_call: TRBJ2-7
d_call: -
cdr3_nt: TGTGCCAGCAGCCTAAGTGGAGACAGCTACGAGCAGTACTTC
cdr3_aa: CASSLSGDSYEQYF

v_call: TRBV7-8
clone_size: -
j_call: TRBJ1-4
d_call: -
cdr3_nt: TGTGCCAGCAGCTTAGCGCCTAAAGACAGGCCCGGGTCGGAAAAACTGTTTTTT
cdr3_aa: CASSLAPKDRPGSEKLFF

v_call: TRBV29-1
clone_size: -
j_call: TRBJ2-2
d_call: TRBD1
cdr3_nt: TGCAGCGTTGACGGACAGGGGGCGAACACCGGGGAGCTGTTTTTT
cdr3_aa: CSVDGQGANTGELFF

v_call: TRBV7-2
clone_size: -
j_call: TRBJ2-5
d_call: TRBD2
cdr3_nt: TGTGCCAGCAGCGAGGGAGCGGGAGGTCCAGAGACCCAGTACTTC
cdr3_aa: CASSEGAGGPETQYF

v_call: TRBV5-6
clone_size: -
j_call: TRBJ1-2
d_call: TRBD1
cdr3_nt: TGTGCCAGCCAAGGGACAGGGAATGTGAGAGGCTACACCTTC
cdr3_aa: CASQGTGNVRGYTF

v_call: TRBV28
clone_size: -
j_call: TRBJ1-2
d_call: -
cdr3_nt: TGTGCCAGCAGGCCGGGATCGACAGGTACCCTCTATGGCTACACCTTC
cdr3_aa: CASRPGSTGTLYGYTF

v_call: TRBV5-1
clone_size: -
j_call: TRBJ2-3
d_call: -
cdr3_nt: TGCGCCAGCAGCTTGATGGGGCTTAGCACAGATACGCAGTATTTT
cdr3_aa: CASSLMGLSTDTQYF

v_call: TRBV27
clone_size: -
j_call: TRBJ2-2
d_call: TRBD1
cdr3_nt: TGTGCCAGCAGTTCATACAGGGGGCTTACCACCGGGGAGCTGTTTTTT
cdr3_aa: CASSSYRGLTTGELFF

v_call: TRBV5-1
clone_size: -
j_call: TRBJ1-3
d_call: TRBD1
cdr3_nt: TGCGCCAGCAGCGTGGGACAGAGCTCTGGAAACACCATATATTTT
cdr3_aa: CASSVGQSSGNTIYF

v_call: TRBV19
clone_size: -
j_call: TRBJ1-1
d_call: -
cdr3_nt: TGTGCCAGTAGTCCCCCGGGGGGGGGTAACACTGAAGCTTTCTTT
cdr3_aa: CASSPPGGGNTEAFF